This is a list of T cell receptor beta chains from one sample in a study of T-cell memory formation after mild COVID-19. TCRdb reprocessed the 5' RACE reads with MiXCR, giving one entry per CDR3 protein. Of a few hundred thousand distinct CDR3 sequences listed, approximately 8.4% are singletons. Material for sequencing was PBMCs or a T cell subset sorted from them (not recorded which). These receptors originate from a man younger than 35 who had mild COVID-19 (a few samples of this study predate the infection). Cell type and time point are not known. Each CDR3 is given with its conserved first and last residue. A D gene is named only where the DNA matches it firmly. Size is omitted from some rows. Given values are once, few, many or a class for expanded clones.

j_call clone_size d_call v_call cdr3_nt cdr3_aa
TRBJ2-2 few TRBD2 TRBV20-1 TGCAGTGCTAGGTCCCAGCGGGGAACCGGGGAGCTGTTTTTT CSARSQRGTGELFF
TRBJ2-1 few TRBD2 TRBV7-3 TGTGCCAGCAGCCCACGGGCTAGCGGGGGGGCTTCCTACAATGAGCAGTTCTTC CASSPRASGGASYNEQFF
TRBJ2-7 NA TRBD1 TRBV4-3 TGCGCCAGCAGCCAAGACAGGACAGGGAATATGGGCGAGCAGTACTTC CASSQDRTGNMGEQYF
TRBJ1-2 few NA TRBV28 TGTGCCAGCAGCCTTTGGGAGGGGACTACTAACTATGGCTACACCTTC CASSLWEGTTNYGYTF
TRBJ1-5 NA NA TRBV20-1 TGCAGTGCTAGTTCAGGGGTCGGCAATCAGCCCCAGCATTTT CSASSGVGNQPQHF
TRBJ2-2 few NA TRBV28 TGTGCCACGGAAAAGCCCGGTTTACAGGGCAAGGGCGGGGAGCTGTTTTTT CATEKPGLQGKGGELFF
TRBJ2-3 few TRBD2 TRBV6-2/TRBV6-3 TGTGCCAGCGGGACTAGCGGGGGAGATACGCAGTATTTT CASGTSGGDTQYF
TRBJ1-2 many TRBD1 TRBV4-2 TGTGCCAGCAGCACCCTGACAGGGGCCAGGGGCAACTATGGCTACACCTTC CASSTLTGARGNYGYTF
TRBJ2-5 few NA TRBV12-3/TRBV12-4 TGTGCCAGCAGTTTGTTCCAAGAGACCCAGTACTTC CASSLFQETQYF
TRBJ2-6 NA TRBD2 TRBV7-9 TGTGCCAGCGGTACTAGCGCTGGGGCCAACGTCCTGACTTTC CASGTSAGANVLTF
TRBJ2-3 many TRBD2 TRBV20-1 TGCAGTGTTACCCCTAGCGGACTGCAGTATTTT CSVTPSGLQYF
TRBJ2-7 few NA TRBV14 TGTGCCAGCAGCCCACTAGCTGATGGCCACGAGCAGTACTTC CASSPLADGHEQYF
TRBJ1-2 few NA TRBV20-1 TGCAGTGCTAGTGGTTCAGCCCGGGGGGCTGGTGGCTACACCTTC CSASGSARGAGGYTF
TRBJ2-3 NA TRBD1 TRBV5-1 TGCGCCAGCAGCTTATGGGGACAGTCTGACTATACGCAGTATTTT CASSLWGQSDYTQYF
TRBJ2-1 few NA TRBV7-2 TGTGCCAGCAGCTTAGGGGGTGGCCTGAAAAATGAGCAGTTCTTC CASSLGGGLKNEQFF
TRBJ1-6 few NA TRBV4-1 TGCGCCAGCAGCCCCCGGGCAGATAATTCACCCCTCCACTTT CASSPRADNSPLHF
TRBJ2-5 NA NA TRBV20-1 TGCAGTGCTAGATATACGGAGACCCAGTACTTC CSARYTETQYF
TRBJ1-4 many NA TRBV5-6 TGTGCCAGCAGCTTCTTATCCAGGGACGGTGAAAAACTGTTTTTT CASSFLSRDGEKLFF
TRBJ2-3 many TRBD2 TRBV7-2 TGTGCCAGCAGGGGACTAGCGAACACAGATACGCAGTATTTT CASRGLANTDTQYF
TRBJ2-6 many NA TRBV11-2 TGTGCCAGCAGCCCAGGGACAGGGGCCAACGTCCTGACTTTC CASSPGTGANVLTF
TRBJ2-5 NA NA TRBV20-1 TGCAGCCGGGGGGCCGGCCAAGAGACCCAGTACTTC CSRGAGQETQYF
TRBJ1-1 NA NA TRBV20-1 TGCAGTGCTAGAGATACGGCTAACACTGAAGCTTTCTTT CSARDTANTEAFF
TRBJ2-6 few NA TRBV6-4 TGTGCCAGCAGCCAATTTTTGGGGGCCAACGTCCTGACTTTC CASSQFLGANVLTF
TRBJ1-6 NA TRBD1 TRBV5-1 TGCGCCAGCAGCTCAGGACAGGGGTCCTATAATTCACCCCTCCACTTT CASSSGQGSYNSPLHF
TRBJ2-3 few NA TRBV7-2 TGTGCCAGCACCCGGGGTGCGGGAAGCACAGATACGCAGTATTTT CASTRGAGSTDTQYF
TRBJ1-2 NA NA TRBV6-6 TGTGCCAGCGGCCGCGGGGTAGCATATGGCTACACCTTC CASGRGVAYGYTF
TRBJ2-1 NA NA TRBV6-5 TGTGCCAGCAGTTACGACTTTTACAATGAGCAGTTCTTC CASSYDFYNEQFF
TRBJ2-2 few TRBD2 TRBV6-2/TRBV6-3 TGTGCCAGCAGTTATTCAGCGGGGGGCACCGGGGAGCTGTTTTTT CASSYSAGGTGELFF
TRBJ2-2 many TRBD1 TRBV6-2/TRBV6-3 TGTGCCAGCAGTTATTCCGGGACAGGGTACGGGGAGCTGTTTTTT CASSYSGTGYGELFF
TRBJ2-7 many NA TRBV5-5 TGTGCCAGCAGCTCAGGTCCCAGTTCTTCCTACGAGCAGTACTTC CASSSGPSSSYEQYF
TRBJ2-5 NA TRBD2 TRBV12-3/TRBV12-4 TGTGCCAGCAGTGGGGGAGGGGAGGGTGGCCGAGAGACCCAGTACTTC CASSGGGEGGRETQYF
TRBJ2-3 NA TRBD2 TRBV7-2 TGTGCCAGCAGCTTGGGGCCCACGGGAGGGACAGATACGCAGTATTTT CASSLGPTGGTDTQYF
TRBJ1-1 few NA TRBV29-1 TGCAGCGTTGAAGGGAAGTGGGATCCTTTGAACACTGAAGCTTTCTTT CSVEGKWDPLNTEAFF
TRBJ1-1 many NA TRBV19 TGTGCCAGTAGTATGCCCCAGACTGAAGCTTTCTTT CASSMPQTEAFF
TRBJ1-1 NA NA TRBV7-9 TGTGCCAGCAGCGGCGGAGTGGAAAGCTTGAACACTGAAGCTTTCTTT CASSGGVESLNTEAFF
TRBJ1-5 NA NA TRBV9 TGTGCCAGCAACCCCGGGGATAGCAATCAGCCCCAGCATTTT CASNPGDSNQPQHF
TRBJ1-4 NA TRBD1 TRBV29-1 TGCAGCGCCACGACAGGGTCTAATGAAAAACTGTTTTTT CSATTGSNEKLFF
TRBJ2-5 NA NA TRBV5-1 TGCGCCAGCAGCTCTCCAAACAGGTACCAAGAGACCCAGTACTTC CASSSPNRYQETQYF
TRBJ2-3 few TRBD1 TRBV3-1 TGTGCCAGCAGCCTTACAGGGGTGGTGGTGTATTTT CASSLTGVVVYF
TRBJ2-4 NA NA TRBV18 TGTGCCAGCTCACCGCGACAGGAGGACATTCAGTACTTC CASSPRQEDIQYF